This TCR beta chain was documented in a study of blood T cell repertoires in COVID-19. The repertoire was sequenced with immunoSEQ multiplex PCR; TCRdb's copy has only in-frame clones and lacks some. The data show 37,000 or so clones, 89% seen once. The clonotype comes from a human donor in a cohort sampled during active COVID-19. Sequencing used peripheral blood.

The CDR3 sequence: CASSLVAQETQYF. The DNA for the CDR3 is TGTGCCAGCAGCTTAGTGGCCCAAGAGACCCAGTACTTC. The chain joins TRBV11-3 to TRBJ2-5; no definite D call. The CDR3 covers 13 residues. CDR1 is SGHNT, CDR2 YENEEA, per germline. The V end was cut by 1 base, the J end by 1 base, with 4 bases between.